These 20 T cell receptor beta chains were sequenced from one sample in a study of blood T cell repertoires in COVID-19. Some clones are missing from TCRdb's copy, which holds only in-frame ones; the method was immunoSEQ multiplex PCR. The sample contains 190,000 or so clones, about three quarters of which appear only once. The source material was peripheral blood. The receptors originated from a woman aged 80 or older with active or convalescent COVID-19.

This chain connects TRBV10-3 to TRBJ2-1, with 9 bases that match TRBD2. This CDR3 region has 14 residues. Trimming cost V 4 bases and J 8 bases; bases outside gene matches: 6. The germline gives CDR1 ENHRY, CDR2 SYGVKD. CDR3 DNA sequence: TGTGCCATCAGTGTCAGCGGGGGGAGGGATGAGCAGTTCTTC. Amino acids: CAISVSGGRDEQFF.

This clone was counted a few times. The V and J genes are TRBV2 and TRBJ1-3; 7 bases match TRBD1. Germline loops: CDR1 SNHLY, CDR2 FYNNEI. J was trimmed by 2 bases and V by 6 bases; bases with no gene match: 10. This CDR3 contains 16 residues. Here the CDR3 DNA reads TGTGCCAGCAGGGACCGGACAGGACTGGCTGGAAACACCATATATTTT. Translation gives CASRDRTGLAGNTIYF. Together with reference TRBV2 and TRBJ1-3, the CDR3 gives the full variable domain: EPEVTQTPSHQVTQMGQEVILRCVPISNHLYFYWYRQILGQKVEFLVSFYNNEISEKSEIFDDQFSVERPDGSNFTLKIRSTKLEDSAMYFCASRDRTGLAGNTIYFGEGSWLTVV.

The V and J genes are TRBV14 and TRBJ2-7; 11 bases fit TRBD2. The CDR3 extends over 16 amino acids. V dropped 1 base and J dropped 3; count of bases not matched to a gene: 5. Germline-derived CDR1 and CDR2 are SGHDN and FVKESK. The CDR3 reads CASSQGGLAVNYEQYF. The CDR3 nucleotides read TGTGCCAGCAGCCAAGGGGGACTAGCGGTTAACTACGAGCAGTACTTC.

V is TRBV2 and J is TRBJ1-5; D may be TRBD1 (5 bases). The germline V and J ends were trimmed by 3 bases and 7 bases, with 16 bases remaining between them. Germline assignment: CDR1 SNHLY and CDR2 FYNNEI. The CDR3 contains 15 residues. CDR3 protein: CASSDGPGRAQPQHF. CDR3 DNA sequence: TGTGCCAGCAGTGACGGGCCAGGGAGGGCCCAGCCCCAGCATTTT.

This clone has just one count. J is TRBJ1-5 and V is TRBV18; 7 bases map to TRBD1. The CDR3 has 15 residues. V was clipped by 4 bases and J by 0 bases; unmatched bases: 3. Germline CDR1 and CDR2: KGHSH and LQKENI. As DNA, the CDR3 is TGTGCCAGCTCACTAGGACAGGATAGCAATCAGCCCCAGCATTTT. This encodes CASSLGQDSNQPQHF.

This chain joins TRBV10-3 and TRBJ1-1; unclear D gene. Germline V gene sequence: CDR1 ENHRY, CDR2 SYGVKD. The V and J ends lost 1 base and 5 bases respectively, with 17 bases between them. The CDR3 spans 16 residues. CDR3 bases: TGTGCCATCAGTGAGTATAACAGAGCCCTCGATACTGAAGCTTTCTTT. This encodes CAISEYNRALDTEAFF.

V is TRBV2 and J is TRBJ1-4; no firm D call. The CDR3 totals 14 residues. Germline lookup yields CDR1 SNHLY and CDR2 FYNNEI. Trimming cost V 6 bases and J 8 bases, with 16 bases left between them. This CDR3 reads CASRWQRSGEKLFF. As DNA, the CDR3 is TGTGCCAGCAGGTGGCAGCGGTCGGGCGAAAAACTGTTTTTT.

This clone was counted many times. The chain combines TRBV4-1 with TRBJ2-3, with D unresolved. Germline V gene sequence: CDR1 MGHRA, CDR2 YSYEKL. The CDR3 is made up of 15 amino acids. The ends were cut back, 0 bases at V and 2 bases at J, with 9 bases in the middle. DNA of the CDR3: TGCGCCAGCAGCCAAGAGCCCAGATACACAGATACGCAGTATTTT. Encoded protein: CASSQEPRYTDTQYF.

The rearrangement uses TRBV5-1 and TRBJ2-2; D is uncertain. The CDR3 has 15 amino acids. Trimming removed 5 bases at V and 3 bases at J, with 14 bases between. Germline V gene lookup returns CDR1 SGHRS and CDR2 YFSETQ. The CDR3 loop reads CASSSHGEYTGELFF. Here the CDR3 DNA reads TGCGCCAGCAGTAGCCATGGAGAATACACCGGGGAGCTGTTTTTT.

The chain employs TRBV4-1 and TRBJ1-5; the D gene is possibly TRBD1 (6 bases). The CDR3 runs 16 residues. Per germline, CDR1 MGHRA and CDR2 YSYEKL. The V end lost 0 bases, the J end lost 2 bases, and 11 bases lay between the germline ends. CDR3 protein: CASSQEAAGGNQPQHF. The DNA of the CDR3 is TGCGCCAGCAGCCAAGAAGCGGCAGGGGGCAATCAGCCCCAGCATTTT.

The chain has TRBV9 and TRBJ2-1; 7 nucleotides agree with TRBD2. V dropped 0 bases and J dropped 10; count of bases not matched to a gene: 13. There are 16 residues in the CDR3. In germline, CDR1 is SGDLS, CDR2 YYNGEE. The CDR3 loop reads CASSVAASGAAGEQFF. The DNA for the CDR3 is TGTGCCAGCAGCGTAGCAGCCAGCGGGGCCGCGGGAGAGCAGTTCTTC.

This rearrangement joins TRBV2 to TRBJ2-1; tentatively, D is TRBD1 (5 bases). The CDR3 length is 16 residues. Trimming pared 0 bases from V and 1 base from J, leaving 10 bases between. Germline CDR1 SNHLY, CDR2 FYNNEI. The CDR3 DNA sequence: TGTGCCAGCAGTGAAGCGGGGCTGTCATCCTACAATGAGCAGTTCTTC. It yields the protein CASSEAGLSSYNEQFF.

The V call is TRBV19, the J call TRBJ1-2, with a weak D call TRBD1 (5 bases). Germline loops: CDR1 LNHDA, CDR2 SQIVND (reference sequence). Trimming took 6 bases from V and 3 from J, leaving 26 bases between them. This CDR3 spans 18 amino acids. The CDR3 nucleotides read TGTGCCAGTAGATGGGGCCCCCAGGGAAAGGGTCGCTACTATGGCTACACCTTC. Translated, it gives CASRWGPQGKGRYYGYTF.

The CDR3 reads CASSGVGASYEQYF. The CDR3 DNA reads as TGTGCCAGCAGCGGGGTGGGGGCCTCCTACGAGCAGTACTTC. This chain uses TRBV4-2 with TRBJ2-7; TRBD1 is a possible D gene (6 bases). CDR1 is LGHNA and CDR2 is YNFKEQ in the germline V gene. V was trimmed by 5 bases and J by 0 bases, leaving 11 bases between them. This CDR3 comprises 14 residues.

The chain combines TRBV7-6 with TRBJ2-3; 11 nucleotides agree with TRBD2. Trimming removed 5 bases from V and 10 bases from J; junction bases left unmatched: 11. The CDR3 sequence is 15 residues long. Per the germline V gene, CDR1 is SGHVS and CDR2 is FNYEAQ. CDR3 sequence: CASSGVAGGSLPQYF. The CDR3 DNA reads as TGTGCCAGCAGCGGGGTAGCGGGGGGGAGTCTCCCGCAGTATTTT.

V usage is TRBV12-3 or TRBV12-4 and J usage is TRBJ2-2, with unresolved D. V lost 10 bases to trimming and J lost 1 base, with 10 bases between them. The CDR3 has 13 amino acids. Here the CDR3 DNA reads TGTGCCACCGCACATGGGAACACCGGGGAGCTGTTTTTT. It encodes CATAHGNTGELFF.

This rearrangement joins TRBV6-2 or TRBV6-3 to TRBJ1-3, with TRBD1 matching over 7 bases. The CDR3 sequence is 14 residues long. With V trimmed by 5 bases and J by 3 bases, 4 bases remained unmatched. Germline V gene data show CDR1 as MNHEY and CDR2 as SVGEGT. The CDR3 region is CASSDDRVGNTIYF. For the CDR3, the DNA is TGTGCCAGCAGTGACGACAGGGTTGGAAACACCATATATTTT.

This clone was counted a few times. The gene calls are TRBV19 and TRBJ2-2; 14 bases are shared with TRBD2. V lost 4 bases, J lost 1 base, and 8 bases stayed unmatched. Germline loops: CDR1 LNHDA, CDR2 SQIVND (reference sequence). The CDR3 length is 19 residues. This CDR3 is CASSRTGTSGGKNTGELFF. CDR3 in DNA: TGTGCCAGTAGTAGAACCGGGACTAGCGGGGGAAAGAACACCGGGGAGCTGTTTTTT.

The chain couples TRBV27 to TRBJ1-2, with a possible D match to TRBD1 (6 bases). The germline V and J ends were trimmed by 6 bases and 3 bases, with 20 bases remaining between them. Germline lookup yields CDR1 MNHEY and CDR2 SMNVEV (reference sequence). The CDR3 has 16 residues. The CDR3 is CASSTRGLRGDYGYTF. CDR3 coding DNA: TGTGCCAGCAGCACTAGGGGCCTCAGGGGAGACTATGGCTACACCTTC.

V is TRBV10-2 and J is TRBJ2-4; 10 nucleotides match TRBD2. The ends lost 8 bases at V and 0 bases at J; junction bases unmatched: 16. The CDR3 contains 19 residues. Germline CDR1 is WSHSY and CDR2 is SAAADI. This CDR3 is CASRNRPGLATLAKNIQYF. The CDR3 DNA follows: TGCGCCAGCCGAAATAGACCGGGACTAGCGACCCTAGCCAAAAACATTCAGTACTTC.